This is a list of T cell receptor beta chains from one sample in a study of human T cells and chemical hapten exposure. Each CDR3 protein is one row after TCRdb ran MiXCR on the RACE reads. Of approximately 97,000 distinct CDR3 sequences in the sample, about 8.7% are singletons; the top ten hold 2.9%. Sample: whole blood. The receptors here all came from a female donor in good health. Some clones in this sample may be carry-over from other donors' samples. The CDR3 runs from the conserved cysteine through the conserved F or W. The order of the fields is J gene, V gene, clone size, D gene, CDR3 protein, CDR3 DNA. A D gene is named only where the DNA matches it firmly. Clone size is not always given. Where it is, it says once, few, many or a class for expanded clones.

TRBJ1-5,TRBV20-1,NA,NA,CSALSWRGNQPQHF,TGCAGTGCCCTTTCTTGGAGGGGCAATCAGCCCCAGCATTTT
TRBJ2-3,TRBV28,NA,NA,CASSREAGSSTDTQYF,TGTGCCAGCAGTCGTGAAGCGGGCTCTAGCACAGATACGCAGTATTTT
TRBJ2-3,TRBV4-2,few,TRBD2,CASSQGSGNTDTQYF,TGTGCCAGCAGCCAAGGTAGCGGGAATACAGATACGCAGTATTTT
TRBJ1-1,TRBV5-1,NA,NA,CASSLVGSEAFF,TGCGCCAGCAGCTTGGTTGGTAGTGAAGCTTTCTTT
TRBJ1-6,TRBV4-1,many,TRBD1,CASSQVAGGTNSPLHF,TGCGCCAGCAGCCAAGTTGCAGGGGGCACAAATTCACCCCTCCACTTT
TRBJ2-1,TRBV10-3,NA,TRBD2,CAISVGSGRDNEQFF,TGTGCCATCAGTGTGGGTAGCGGGAGGGACAATGAGCAGTTCTTC
TRBJ2-6,TRBV15,NA,NA,CATGDGLSPSGANVLTF,TGTGCCACGGGGGACGGATTAAGCCCGTCTGGGGCCAACGTCCTGACTTTC
TRBJ1-1,TRBV29-1,few,NA,CSVRRGMSIEAFF,TGCAGCGTTCGAAGGGGAATGTCTATTGAAGCTTTCTTT
TRBJ2-6,TRBV5-1,many,TRBD1,CASGDRAVSGANVLTF,TGCGCCAGCGGGGACAGGGCCGTCTCTGGGGCCAACGTCCTGACTTTC
TRBJ1-5,TRBV6-6,many,NA,CASSYFPVGTYSNQPQHF,TGTGCCAGCAGCTACTTTCCAGTGGGTACATATAGCAATCAGCCCCAGCATTTT
TRBJ2-7,TRBV19,NA,TRBD1,CASSPTGTVSYEQYF,TGTGCCAGTAGTCCGACCGGGACAGTGAGCTACGAGCAGTACTTC
TRBJ2-6,TRBV7-6,NA,NA,CASSLGRAGANVLTF,TGTGCCAGCAGCTTAGGAAGGGCTGGGGCCAACGTCCTGACTTTC
TRBJ2-3,TRBV2,many,TRBD2,CASSEARSSGSTDTQYF,TGTGCCAGCAGTGAAGCGCGGTCTAGCGGTAGCACAGATACGCAGTATTTT
TRBJ2-5,TRBV25-1,few,NA,CASSESQLQETQYF,TGTGCCAGCAGTGAATCCCAGTTACAAGAGACCCAGTACTTC
TRBJ1-1,TRBV29-1,few,TRBD1,CSASGGNTEAFF,TGCAGCGCATCAGGGGGAAACACTGAAGCTTTCTTT
TRBJ2-3,TRBV6-1,NA,TRBD2,CASSEGSGIDTQYF,TGTGCCAGCAGTGAAGGTAGCGGGATAGATACGCAGTATTTT
TRBJ1-2,TRBV6-2/TRBV6-3,many,NA,CASSYPDRANYGYTF,TGTGCCAGCAGTTATCCGGACAGAGCTAACTATGGCTACACCTTC
TRBJ2-7,TRBV20-1,NA,NA,CSARYESSYEQYF,TGCAGTGCTAGGTACGAGAGCTCCTACGAGCAGTACTTC
TRBJ2-7,TRBV28,NA,NA,CASRLHTIRDGPFYEQYF,TGTGCCAGCAGGCTCCACACTATCCGGGACGGACCTTTCTACGAGCAGTACTTC
TRBJ1-2,TRBV9,NA,NA,CASSSLHGYTF,TGTGCCAGCAGCTCCCTCCATGGCTACACCTTC
TRBJ2-1,TRBV25-1,few,NA,CASSPWGPARTYNEQFF,TGTGCCAGCAGTCCTTGGGGTCCAGCGCGGACCTACAATGAGCAGTTCTTC
TRBJ1-3,TRBV28,NA,NA,CASERGSGNTIYF,TGTGCCAGCGAGAGGGGCTCTGGAAACACCATATATTTT
TRBJ1-2,TRBV9,NA,NA,CASRNVNSYGYTF,TGTGCCAGCCGAAACGTTAATTCCTATGGCTACACCTTC
TRBJ1-1,TRBV6-1,NA,NA,CASTGDLNFF,TGTGCCAGCACGGGGGACCTTAATTTCTTT
TRBJ2-1,TRBV30,NA,NA,CAWAGDEQFF,TGTGCTTGGGCAGGGGATGAGCAGTTCTTC
TRBJ1-2,TRBV13,once,TRBD1,CASTRTGNYGYTF,TGTGCCAGCACCCGGACAGGCAACTATGGCTACACCTTC
TRBJ1-5,TRBV28,few,TRBD1,CASSSTGAGQPQHF,TGTGCCAGCAGTTCAACAGGGGCCGGACAGCCCCAGCATTTT
TRBJ2-7,TRBV27,NA,NA,CASSLRGKKSYEQYF,TGTGCCAGCAGTCTACGCGGGAAGAAGTCCTACGAGCAGTACTTC
TRBJ2-1,TRBV3-1,many,NA,CASSEGVEQFF,TGTGCCAGCAGCGAGGGGGTAGAGCAGTTCTTC